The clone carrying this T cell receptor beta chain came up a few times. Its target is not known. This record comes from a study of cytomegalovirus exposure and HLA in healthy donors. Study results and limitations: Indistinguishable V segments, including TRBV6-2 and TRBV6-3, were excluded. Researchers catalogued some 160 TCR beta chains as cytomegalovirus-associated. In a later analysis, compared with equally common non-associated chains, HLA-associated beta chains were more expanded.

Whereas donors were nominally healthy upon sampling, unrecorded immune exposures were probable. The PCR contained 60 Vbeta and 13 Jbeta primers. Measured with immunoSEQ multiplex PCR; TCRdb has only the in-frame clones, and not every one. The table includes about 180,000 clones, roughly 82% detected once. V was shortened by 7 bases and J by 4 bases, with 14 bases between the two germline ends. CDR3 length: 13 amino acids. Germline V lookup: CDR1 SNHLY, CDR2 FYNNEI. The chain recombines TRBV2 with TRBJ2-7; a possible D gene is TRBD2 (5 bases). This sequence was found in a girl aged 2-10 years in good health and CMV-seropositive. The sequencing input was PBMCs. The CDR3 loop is CASMSGRLYEQYF. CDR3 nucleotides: TGTGCCAGCATGAGCGGCCGGCTTTACGAGCAGTACTTC.